This TCR beta chain was sequenced during a study of cytomegalovirus exposure and HLA in healthy donors. Study-level information: The 120 validation repertoires used the same platform as the roughly 700 first-cohort repertoires (as reported by a later analysis).

Points from the study as a whole: A list of 150 or so TCR beta chains associated with cytomegalovirus was given. According to a subsequent analysis, TCR clusters from the first cohort were inclined to appear together in the 120 validation repertoires. Reportedly, diagnosis of cytomegalovirus status by the classifier showed high specificity and sensitivity.

Details on this clone: Antigen unknown.

Profiled with immunoSEQ multiplex PCR; TCRdb holds only in-frame clones, not every one. Of about 120,000 clones in the sample, 86% are singletons; the top ten hold 4% to 6%. The origin of this receptor is a man aged 18 to 30 in good health and CMV-seronegative. The sample was PBMCs.

The CDR3 loop is CASSQTDTQYF. In nucleotides, the CDR3 is TGTGCCAGCAGCCAAACAGATACGCAGTATTTT. The V and J genes are TRBV7-2 and TRBJ2-3, with D unclear. The CDR3 length is 11 residues. Trimming shortened V by 5 bases and J by 3 bases, and 3 bases separated the two germline ends. Germline V gene data show CDR1 as SGHTA and CDR2 as FQGNSA.